This TCR gamma chain was retrieved from a study of Vδ1+ human thymocytes. Study-wide results and limits: Thymic TRG and TRD repertoires appeared highly polyclonal. Bulk repertoire data may be misinterpreted because of unexpected Vdelta2 sequences.

There are a few counts of this clone. The antigen is unknown. Sequences come from RNA converted to cDNA by reverse transcription. The CDR3 regions were amplified by multiplex PCR from V-gene primers to a constant-region primer. With CATT, TCRdb re-called clones from the multiplex PCR reads. The sample holds tens of thousands of gamma-chain clones, around 20% seen once. The sorted cells were CD3+ Vdelta1+ Vdelta2- thymocytes from alphabeta-depleted thymus. The CDR3 runs to 15 residues. The germline V gene has CDR1 EGSTGY and CDR2 YDSYTSSV. The trim removed 4 bases at V and 2 bases at J, leaving 11 bases unmatched.

The receptor's source is a girl under three years old who had congenital heart surgery. The chain recombines TRGV4 with TRGJ1 or TRGJ2. What was sequenced was Vdelta1+ gamma-delta thymocytes from the thymus. Subset described: FACS-sorted CD3+ TCRalphabeta- TCRVdelta1+ TCRVdelta2- thymocytes. CDR3 nucleotides: TGTGCCACCTGGGACGTGACGAGGGATTATTATAAGAAACTCTTT. Residues: CATWDVTRDYYKKLF.